This passage covers 9 T cell receptor beta chains from one sample sequenced in a study of cytomegalovirus exposure and HLA in healthy donors. 60 Vbeta and 13 Jbeta primers were used in PCR. Sequenced by immunoSEQ multiplex PCR; TCRdb stores in-frame clones only, minus some. The data contain 150,000 to 180,000 clones, 60% to 85% of them singletons. Sequencing was performed on PBMCs. All receptors come from a woman aged 35 to 49 in good health and CMV-seronegative.

This sequence joins TRBV2 and TRBJ2-5; D is possibly TRBD2 (6 bases). The CDR3 is 15 amino acids. Looked up from germline, CDR1 is SNHLY and CDR2 is FYNNEI. Trimming took off 6 bases at V and 1 base at J, with 15 bases between the two ends. CDR3 in DNA: TGTGCCAGCAGCGGCCGGGGGACTTCCCAAGAGACCCAGTACTTC. Encoded protein: CASSGRGTSQETQYF. Full variable domain (rest looked up from reference TRBV2 and TRBJ2-5): EPEVTQTPSHQVTQMGQEVILRCVPISNHLYFYWYRQILGQKVEFLVSFYNNEISEKSEIFDDQFSVERPDGSNFTLKIRSTKLEDSAMYFCASSGRGTSQETQYFGPGTRLLVL.

This clone was observed once. This chain joins TRBV7-2 and TRBJ2-3, with 7 positions matching TRBD2. This CDR3 spans 13 amino acids. J was trimmed by 9 bases and V by 5 bases; bases with no gene match: 8. Germline V gene sequence: CDR1 SGHTA, CDR2 FQGNSA. The CDR3 nucleotides are TGTGCCAGCAGCCCGATGCGGGGGATCACGCAGTATTTT. Protein sequence: CASSPMRGITQYF.

The chain employs TRBV5-1 and TRBJ1-6; D gene ambiguous. The CDR3 is 15 amino acids. The V gene's germline CDR1 is SGHRS and CDR2 YFSETQ. Trimming took 4 bases from V and 6 from J, leaving 14 bases between them. The CDR3 loop is CASSLGPTLNSPLHF. CDR3 DNA: TGCGCCAGCAGCCTAGGCCCGACCCTTAATTCACCCCTCCACTTT.

The V and J genes are TRBV7-9 and TRBJ2-7; the D is unclear. CDR3 length equals 15 residues. V was pared by 5 bases and J by 4 bases, with 18 bases between. Germline loops: CDR1 SEHNR, CDR2 FQNEAQ (reference sequence). The CDR3 bases are TGTGCCAGCAGCCCCCTCAGTCTAGTAGAGTACGAGCAGTACTTC. It specifies CASSPLSLVEYEQYF.

This clone showed up just once. The V gene is TRBV4-1, the J gene TRBJ2-7, with a weak D call TRBD2 (6 bases). Trimming shortened V by 4 bases and J by 3 bases, and 22 bases separated the two germline ends. The CDR3 consists of 17 residues. The germline gives CDR1 MGHRA, CDR2 YSYEKL. The CDR3 region is CASSLLWGGERVYEQYF. CDR3 DNA: TGCGCCAGCAGCCTCCTCTGGGGCGGGGAAAGGGTCTACGAGCAGTACTTC.

The table lists this clone with many counts. The V gene is TRBV28, the J gene TRBJ2-1; maybe TRBD1 (6 bases). Trimming left V 3 bases short and J 8 bases short, with 17 bases between. CDR1 and CDR2 from the germline V gene are MDHEN and SYDVKM. The CDR3 is made up of 15 amino acids. As DNA, the CDR3 is TGTGCCAGCAGTTTTTGGGACCTCGCAGGGGATGAGCAGTTCTTC. Translating gives CASSFWDLAGDEQFF.

The chain carries TRBV5-1 and TRBJ2-1; a weak D match, TRBD2 (6 bases). The CDR3 is 14 residues long. Trimming cost V 5 bases and J 2 bases, with 11 bases left between them. Per the germline V gene, CDR1 is SGHRS and CDR2 is YFSETQ. CDR3 protein: CASSEPGAYNEQFF. The DNA for the CDR3 is TGCGCCAGCAGTGAGCCGGGGGCCTACAATGAGCAGTTCTTC.

This rearrangement joins TRBV19 to TRBJ2-7; TRBD2 matches at 7 bases. This CDR3 has 13 residues. The J segment lost 6 bases and the V segment lost 5 bases, leaving 7 bases of the junction unmatched. Germline values: CDR1 LNHDA, CDR2 SQIVND (reference sequence). In DNA form, the CDR3 reads TGTGCCAGTAGTCCGGCCGGGGGGAGCGAGCAGTACTTC. Translation: CASSPAGGSEQYF. Combining the CDR3 with reference TRBV19 and TRBJ2-7 gives the whole variable domain DGGITQSPKYLFRKEGQNVTLSCEQNLNHDAMYWYRQDPGQGLRLIYYSQIVNDFQKGDIAEGYSVSREKKESFPLTVTSAQKNPTAFYLCASSPAGGSEQYFGPGTRLTVT.

This rearrangement joins TRBV5-1 to TRBJ2-1, with 9 bases fitting TRBD1. The CDR3 runs to 16 residues. The V gene's germline CDR1 is SGHRS and CDR2 YFSETQ. V shed 5 bases, J shed 3 bases, and the junction held 9 bases outside the gene matches. The CDR3 DNA follows: TGCGCCAGCAGATTTTCTACAGGGGGCTTCTACAATGAGCAGTTCTTC. Residues: CASRFSTGGFYNEQFF.